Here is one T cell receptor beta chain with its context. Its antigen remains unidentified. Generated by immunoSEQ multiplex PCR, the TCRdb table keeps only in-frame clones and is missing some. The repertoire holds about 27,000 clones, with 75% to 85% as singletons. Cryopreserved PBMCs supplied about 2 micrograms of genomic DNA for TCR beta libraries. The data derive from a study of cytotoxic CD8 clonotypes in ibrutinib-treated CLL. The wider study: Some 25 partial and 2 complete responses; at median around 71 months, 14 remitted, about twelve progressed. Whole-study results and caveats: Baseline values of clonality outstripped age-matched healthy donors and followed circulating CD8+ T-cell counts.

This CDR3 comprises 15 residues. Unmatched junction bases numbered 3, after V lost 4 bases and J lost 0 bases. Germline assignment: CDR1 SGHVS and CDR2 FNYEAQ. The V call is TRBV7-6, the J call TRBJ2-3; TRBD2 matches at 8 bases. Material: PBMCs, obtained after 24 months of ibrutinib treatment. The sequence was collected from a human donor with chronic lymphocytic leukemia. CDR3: CASSYGGASTDTQYF. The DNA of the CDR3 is TGTGCCAGCAGCTACGGGGGGGCCAGCACAGATACGCAGTATTTT. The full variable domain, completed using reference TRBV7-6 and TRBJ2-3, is GAGVSQSPRYKVTKRGQDVALRCDPISGHVSLYWYRQALGQGPEFLTYFNYEAQQDKSGLPNDRFSAERPEGSISTLTIQRTEQRDSAMYRCASSYGGASTDTQYFGPGTRLTVL.